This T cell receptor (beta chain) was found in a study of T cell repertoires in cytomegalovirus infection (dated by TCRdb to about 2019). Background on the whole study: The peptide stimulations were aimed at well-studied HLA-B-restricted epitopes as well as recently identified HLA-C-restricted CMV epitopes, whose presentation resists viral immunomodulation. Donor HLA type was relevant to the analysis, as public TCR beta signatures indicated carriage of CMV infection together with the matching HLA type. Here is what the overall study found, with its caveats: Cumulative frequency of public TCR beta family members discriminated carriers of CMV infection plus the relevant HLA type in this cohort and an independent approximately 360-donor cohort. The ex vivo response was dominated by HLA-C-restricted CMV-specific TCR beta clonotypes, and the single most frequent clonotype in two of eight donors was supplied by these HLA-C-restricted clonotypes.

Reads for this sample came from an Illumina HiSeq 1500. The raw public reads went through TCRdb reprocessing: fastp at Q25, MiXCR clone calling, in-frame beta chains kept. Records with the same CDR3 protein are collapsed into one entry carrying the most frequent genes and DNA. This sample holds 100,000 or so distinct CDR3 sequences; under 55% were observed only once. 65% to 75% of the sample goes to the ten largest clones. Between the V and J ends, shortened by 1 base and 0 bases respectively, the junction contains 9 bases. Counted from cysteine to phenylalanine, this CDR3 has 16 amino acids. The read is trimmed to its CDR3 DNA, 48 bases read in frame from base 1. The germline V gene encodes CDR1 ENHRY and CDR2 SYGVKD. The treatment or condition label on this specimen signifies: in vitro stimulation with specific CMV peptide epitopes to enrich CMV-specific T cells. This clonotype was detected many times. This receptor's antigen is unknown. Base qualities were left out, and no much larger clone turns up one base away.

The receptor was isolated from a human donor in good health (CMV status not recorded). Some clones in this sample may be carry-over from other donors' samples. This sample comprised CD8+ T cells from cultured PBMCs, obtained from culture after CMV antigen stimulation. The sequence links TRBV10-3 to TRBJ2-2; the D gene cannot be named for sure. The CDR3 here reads CAISEWNRPNTGELFF. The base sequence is TGTGCCATCAGTGAGTGGAACAGACCGAACACCGGGGAGCTGTTTTTT.